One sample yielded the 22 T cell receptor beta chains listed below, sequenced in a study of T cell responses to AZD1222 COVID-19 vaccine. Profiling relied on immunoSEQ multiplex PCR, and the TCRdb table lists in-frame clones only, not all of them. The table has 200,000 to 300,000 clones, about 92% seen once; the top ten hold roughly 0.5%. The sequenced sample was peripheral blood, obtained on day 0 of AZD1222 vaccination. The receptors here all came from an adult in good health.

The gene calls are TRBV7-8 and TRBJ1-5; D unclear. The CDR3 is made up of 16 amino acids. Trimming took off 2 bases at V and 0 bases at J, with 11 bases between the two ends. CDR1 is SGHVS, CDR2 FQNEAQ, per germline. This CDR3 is CASSLHPSPSNQPQHF. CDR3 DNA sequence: TGTGCCAGCAGCTTACACCCAAGTCCTAGCAATCAGCCCCAGCATTTT.

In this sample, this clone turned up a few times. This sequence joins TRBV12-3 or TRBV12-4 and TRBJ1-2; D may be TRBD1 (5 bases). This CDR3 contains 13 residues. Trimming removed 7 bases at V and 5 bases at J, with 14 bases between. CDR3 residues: CASIGTHPYGYTF. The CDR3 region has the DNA TGTGCCAGCATAGGGACGCATCCTTATGGCTACACCTTC.

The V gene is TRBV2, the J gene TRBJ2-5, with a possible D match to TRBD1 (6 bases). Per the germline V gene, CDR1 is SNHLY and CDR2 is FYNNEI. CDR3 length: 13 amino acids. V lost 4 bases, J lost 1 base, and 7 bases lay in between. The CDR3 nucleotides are TGTGCCAGCAGTGGACAGGCCCAAGAGACCCAGTACTTC. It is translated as CASSGQAQETQYF.

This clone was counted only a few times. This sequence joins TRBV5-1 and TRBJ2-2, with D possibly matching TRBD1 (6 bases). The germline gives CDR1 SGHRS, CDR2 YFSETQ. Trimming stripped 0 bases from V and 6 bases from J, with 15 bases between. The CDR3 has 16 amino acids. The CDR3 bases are TGCGCCAGCAGCTTGGCCGAACAGGGTGATGCCGGGGAGCTGTTTTTT. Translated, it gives CASSLAEQGDAGELFF.

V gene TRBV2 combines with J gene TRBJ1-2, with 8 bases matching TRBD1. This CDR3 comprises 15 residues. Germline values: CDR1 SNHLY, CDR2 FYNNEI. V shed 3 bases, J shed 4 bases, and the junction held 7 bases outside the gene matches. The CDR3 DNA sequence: TGTGCCAGCAGTGAGGACAGGGACAGAGTCTATGGCTACACCTTC. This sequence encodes CASSEDRDRVYGYTF.

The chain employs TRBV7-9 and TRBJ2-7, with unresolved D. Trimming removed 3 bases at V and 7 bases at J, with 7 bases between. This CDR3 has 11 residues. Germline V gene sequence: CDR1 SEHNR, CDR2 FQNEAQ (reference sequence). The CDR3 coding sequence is TGTGCCAGCAGCTTCTCGCGGGAGCAGTACTTC. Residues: CASSFSREQYF. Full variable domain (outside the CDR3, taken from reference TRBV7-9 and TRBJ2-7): DTGVSQNPRHKITKRGQNVTFRCDPISEHNRLYWYRQTLGQGPEFLTYFQNEAQLEKSRLLSDRFSAERPKGSFSTLEIQRTEQGDSAMYLCASSFSREQYFGPGTRLTVT.

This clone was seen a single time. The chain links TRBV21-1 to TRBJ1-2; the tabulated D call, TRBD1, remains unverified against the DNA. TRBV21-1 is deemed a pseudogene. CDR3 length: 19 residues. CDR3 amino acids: CASSIGRGGAGFFNYGYTF. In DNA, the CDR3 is TGTGCCAGCAGCATAGGGCGCGGCGGTGCAGGGTTTTTTAACTATGGCTACACCTTC.

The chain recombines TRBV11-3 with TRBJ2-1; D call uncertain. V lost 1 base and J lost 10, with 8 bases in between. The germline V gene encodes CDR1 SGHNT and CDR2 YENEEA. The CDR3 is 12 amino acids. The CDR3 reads CASSLGAREQFF. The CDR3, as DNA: TGTGCCAGCAGCTTAGGGGCGCGGGAGCAGTTCTTC.

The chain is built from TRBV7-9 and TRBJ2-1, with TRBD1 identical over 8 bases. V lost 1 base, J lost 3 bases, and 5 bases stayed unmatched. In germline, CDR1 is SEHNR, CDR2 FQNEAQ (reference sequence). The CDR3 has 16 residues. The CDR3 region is CASSLGTGRLYNEQFF. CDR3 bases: TGTGCCAGCAGCTTAGGGACAGGGCGACTCTACAATGAGCAGTTCTTC.

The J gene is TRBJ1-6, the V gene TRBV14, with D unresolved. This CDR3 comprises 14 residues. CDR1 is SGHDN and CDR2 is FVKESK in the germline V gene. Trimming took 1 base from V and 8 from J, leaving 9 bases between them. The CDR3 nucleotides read TGTGCCAGCAGCCAAGTTACCCGGGATTCACCCCTCCACTTT. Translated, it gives CASSQVTRDSPLHF.

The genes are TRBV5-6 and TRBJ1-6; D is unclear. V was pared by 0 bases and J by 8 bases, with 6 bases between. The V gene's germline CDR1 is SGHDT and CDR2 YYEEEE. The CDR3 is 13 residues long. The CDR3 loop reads CASSLGGDSPLHF. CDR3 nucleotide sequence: TGTGCCAGCAGCTTGGGCGGGGATTCACCCCTCCACTTT.

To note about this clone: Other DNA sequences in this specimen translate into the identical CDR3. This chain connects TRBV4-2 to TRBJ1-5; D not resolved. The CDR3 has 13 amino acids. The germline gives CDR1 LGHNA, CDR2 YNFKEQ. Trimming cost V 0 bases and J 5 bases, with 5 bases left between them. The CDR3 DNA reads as TGTGCCAGCAGCCAAGACCGGGATCAGCCCCAGCATTTT. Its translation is CASSQDRDQPQHF.

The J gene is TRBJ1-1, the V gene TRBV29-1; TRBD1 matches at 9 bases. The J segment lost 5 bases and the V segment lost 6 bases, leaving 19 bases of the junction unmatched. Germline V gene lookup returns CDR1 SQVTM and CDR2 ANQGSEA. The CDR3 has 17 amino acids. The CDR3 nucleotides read TGCAGCGTGCAACAGGGGGCGCTGGGAGGTAGAGGAACTGAAGCTTTCTTT. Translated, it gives CSVQQGALGGRGTEAFF.

CDR3 DNA sequence: TGTGCCAGCAGCCGAGCGGACAGGGCCCTCTACGAGCAGTACTTC. Translated, it gives CASSRADRALYEQYF. The chain uses TRBV7-9 and TRBJ2-7, with 8 bases lining up with TRBD1. The V and J ends lost 5 bases and 3 bases, in that order; junction bases with no gene match: 9. Germline CDR1 and CDR2: SEHNR and FQNEAQ (reference sequence). The CDR3 spans 15 residues.

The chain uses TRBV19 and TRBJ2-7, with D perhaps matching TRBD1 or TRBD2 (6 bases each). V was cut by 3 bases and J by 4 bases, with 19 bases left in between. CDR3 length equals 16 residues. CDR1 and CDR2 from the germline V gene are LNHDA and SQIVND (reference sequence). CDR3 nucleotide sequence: TGTGCCAGTAGTATGCTGCTTGTCGGGGGCGGGTACGAGCAGTACTTC. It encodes CASSMLLVGGGYEQYF.

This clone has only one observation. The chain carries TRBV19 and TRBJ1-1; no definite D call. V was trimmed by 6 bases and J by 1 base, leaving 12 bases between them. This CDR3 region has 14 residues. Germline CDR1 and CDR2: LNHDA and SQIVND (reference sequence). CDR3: CASSSDPANTEAFF. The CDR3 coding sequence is TGTGCCAGTAGCTCGGACCCAGCGAACACTGAAGCTTTCTTT.

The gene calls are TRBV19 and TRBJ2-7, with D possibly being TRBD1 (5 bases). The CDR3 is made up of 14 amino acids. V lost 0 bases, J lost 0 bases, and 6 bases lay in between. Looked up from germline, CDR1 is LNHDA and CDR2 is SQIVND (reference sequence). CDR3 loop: CASSIDDSSYEQYF. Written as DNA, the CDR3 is TGTGCCAGTAGTATAGATGACAGCTCCTACGAGCAGTACTTC.

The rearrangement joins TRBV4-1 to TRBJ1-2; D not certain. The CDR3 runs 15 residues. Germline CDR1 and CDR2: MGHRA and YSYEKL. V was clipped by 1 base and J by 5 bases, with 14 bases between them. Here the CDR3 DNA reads TGCGCCAGCAGCCAAGCTGTCAGCCGACCTTATGGCTACACCTTC. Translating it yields CASSQAVSRPYGYTF.

The CDR3: CASSVTAYNEQFF. The CDR3 DNA sequence: TGTGCCAGCAGCGTAACAGCGTACAATGAGCAGTTCTTC. This chain joins TRBV9 and TRBJ2-1; D gene uncertain. Trimming stripped 1 base from V and 4 bases from J, with 6 bases between. Looked up from germline, CDR1 is SGDLS and CDR2 is YYNGEE. This CDR3 region has 13 residues.

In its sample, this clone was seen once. Written as DNA, the CDR3 is TGTGCCAGCAGCCCAACGACTAGTAGCTCGGGTACGCAGTATTTT. Protein sequence: CASSPTTSSSGTQYF. The chain combines TRBV5-4 with TRBJ2-3, with D perhaps TRBD2 (6 bases). The germline gives CDR1 SGHNT, CDR2 YYREEE (reference sequence). Trimming pared 4 bases from V and 8 bases from J, leaving 20 bases between. This CDR3 is built from 15 residues.

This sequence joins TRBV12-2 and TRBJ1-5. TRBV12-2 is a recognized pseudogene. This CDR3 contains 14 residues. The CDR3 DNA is TGTGCAAGTCGCTCCCCCGCGAGCAATCAGCCCCAGCATTTT. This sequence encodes CASRSPASNQPQHF.

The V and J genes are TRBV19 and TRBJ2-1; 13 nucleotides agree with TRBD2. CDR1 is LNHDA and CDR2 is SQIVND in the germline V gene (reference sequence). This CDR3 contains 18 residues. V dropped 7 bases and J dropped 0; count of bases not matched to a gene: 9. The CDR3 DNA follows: TGTGCCAGTAATCAGGGACTAGCGGGACAGAGCTCCTACAATGAGCAGTTCTTC. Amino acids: CASNQGLAGQSSYNEQFF.